The rows below give T cell receptor beta chains drawn from one sample of a study of cytomegalovirus exposure and HLA in healthy donors. Libraries were prepared by immunoSEQ multiplex PCR; TCRdb keeps only in-frame clonotypes and omits some of them. The repertoire includes over 100,000 clones, 63% of them detected once, and approximately 11% sits in the top ten. Input material: PBMCs. All receptors derive from a man between 40 and 49 years old in good health and CMV-seropositive. Each CDR3 is given with its conserved first and last residue. The D gene is left open where the match is weak. The size of a clone is reported for some rows only, either as once, few or many, or as a class for expanded clones.

>NA|TRBJ1-2|TRBV18|NA
TGTGCCAGCTCACCCGAGGAAATACGGTATGGCTACACCTTC
CASSPEEIRYGYTF
>NA|TRBJ2-3|TRBV5-6|NA
TGTGCCAGCAGCTTGGGAGGGTACCCCCCCATTACGCAGTATTTT
CASSLGGYPPITQYF
>NA|TRBJ2-3|TRBV13|TRBD2
TGTGCCAGCAGCTTCCAGACTAGCGGTGACACAGATACGCAGTATTTT
CASSFQTSGDTDTQYF
>few|TRBJ2-2|TRBV5-1|NA
TGCGCCAGCAGCCAACAAACCTCACGCACCGGGGAGCTGTTTTTT
CASSQQTSRTGELFF
>NA|TRBJ1-4|TRBV30|NA
TGTGCCTGGAGAGGAAGGGGAAAACTGTTTTTT
CAWRGRGKLFF
>NA|TRBJ2-2|TRBV7-9|NA
TGTGCCAGCAGCTTACAGGCCACCGGGGAGCTGTTTTTT
CASSLQATGELFF
>NA|TRBJ1-5|TRBV7-9|TRBD1
TGTGCCAGCTCCCGACAGGGGAGCAATCAGCCCCAGCATTTT
CASSRQGSNQPQHF
>NA|TRBJ1-6|TRBV19|NA
TGTGCCAGTAGTATATCCCAGGGGAATAATTCACCCCTCCACTTT
CASSISQGNNSPLHF
>NA|TRBJ2-1|TRBV6-1|NA
TGTGCCAGCAGTGAGGGCTGGGACAATGAGCAGTTCTTC
CASSEGWDNEQFF
>once|TRBJ1-5|TRBV7-9|NA
TGTGCCAGCAGCTTAGGAGGGAACGTCAATCAGCCCCAGCATTTT
CASSLGGNVNQPQHF
>NA|TRBJ1-4|TRBV5-4|TRBD1
TGTGCCAGCAGCCCACCACCGGGACAGGCCAATGAAAAACTGTTTTTT
CASSPPPGQANEKLFF
>NA|TRBJ2-3|TRBV11-3|NA
TGTGCCAGCAGCAAACGTGGCGGGAGCACAGATACGCAGTATTTT
CASSKRGGSTDTQYF
>NA|TRBJ2-5|TRBV5-1|TRBD1
TGCGCCAGCAGTTCCGGGACAGCCTATCCTAAGACCCAGTACTTC
CASSSGTAYPKTQYF
>few|TRBJ1-1|TRBV28|NA
TGTGCCAGCAGTCCCCCGAGGGGGGGCACTGAAGCTTTCTTT
CASSPPRGGTEAFF
>NA|TRBJ2-5|TRBV25-1|TRBD2
TGTGCCAGCAGTGTCGCATGGGCGGGGGACGGGGAGACCCAGTACTTC
CASSVAWAGDGETQYF
>NA|TRBJ2-7|TRBV5-4|TRBD1
TGTGCCAGCAGCCCCGGGACAGGCCGCTACGAGCAGTACTTC
CASSPGTGRYEQYF
>NA|TRBJ2-7|TRBV10-3|TRBD1
TGTGCCACGAAGGGACAGAGCTCCTACGAGCAGTACTTC
CATKGQSSYEQYF
>NA|TRBJ1-3|TRBV15|NA
TGTGCCACCGGGGGGGCGCCAGGCTTAAAAGGAAACACCATATATTTT
CATGGAPGLKGNTIYF
>NA|TRBJ2-1|TRBV28|TRBD2
TGTGCCAGCAGTTTCGCTTCGTCTAGCGGGAGTAGGGATGAGCAGTTCTTC
CASSFASSSGSRDEQFF
>NA|TRBJ2-6|TRBV19|TRBD1
TGTGCCAGTAGTACAGGGACAGTCTCTGGGGCCAACGTCCTGACTTTC
CASSTGTVSGANVLTF
>NA|TRBJ1-5|TRBV29-1|TRBD1
TGCAGCGTTGGAGGGACAGGGCATCAGCCCCAGCATTTT
CSVGGTGHQPQHF
>NA|TRBJ2-5|TRBV6-1|NA
TGTGCCAGCAGTTATCAGGAGACCCAGTACTTC
CASSYQETQYF
>NA|TRBJ1-2|TRBV6-1|TRBD1
TGTGCCAGCAGTGTTCGGACAGGAGGGTATGGCTACACCTTC
CASSVRTGGYGYTF
>NA|TRBJ2-3|TRBV5-1|TRBD2
TGCGCCAGCAGTCTAGCGGGGGGGAGCACAGATACGCAGTATTTT
CASSLAGGSTDTQYF
>few|TRBJ2-7|TRBV18|NA
TGTGCCAGCTCCCGGACTGACGCCTCCTCCTACGAGCAGTACTTC
CASSRTDASSYEQYF
>NA|TRBJ2-2|TRBV10-2|TRBD1
TGCGCCAGCAGCCCCGAGACAGGGGGCGCGTCCGGGGAGCTGTTTTTT
CASSPETGGASGELFF
>NA|TRBJ2-5|TRBV6-7|TRBD2
TGTGCCACCACACTAACTAGCGGGAGGGCCGTAGAGACCCAGTACTTC
CATTLTSGRAVETQYF
>once|TRBJ2-7|TRBV11-2|TRBD2
TGTGCCAGCAGCTTTCAGAGGACTAGCGGGAGGTACGAGCAGTACTTC
CASSFQRTSGRYEQYF
>NA|TRBJ1-1|TRBV9|NA
TGTGCCAGCAGCTCCGGAGGGACTGAAGCTTTCTTT
CASSSGGTEAFF
>NA|TRBJ2-4|TRBV2|NA
TGTGCCAGCAGTGAGTCGGGGGTCGGAAACATTCAGTACTTC
CASSESGVGNIQYF
>NA|TRBJ2-7|TRBV9|TRBD1
TGTGCCAGCAGCGTAGGGACAGGGGCCTACGAGCAGTACTTC
CASSVGTGAYEQYF
>NA|TRBJ2-7|TRBV7-8|NA
TGTGCCAGCAGCTTAGCTTTCGCGGGTACGGGGATCTCCTACGAGCAGTACTTC
CASSLAFAGTGISYEQYF
>NA|TRBJ1-2|TRBV5-6|TRBD1
TGTGCCAGCAGCGCCTCCGGGACAGGGGGCTATGGCTACACCTTC
CASSASGTGGYGYTF
>NA|TRBJ1-3|TRBV19|TRBD1
TGTGCCAGTAGGTCCGGGACAGTAGGGGACACCATATATTTT
CASRSGTVGDTIYF
>NA|TRBJ1-4|TRBV7-7|NA
TGTGCTAGCAGCTTGGAGCAGGGGGAAAAACTGTTTTTT
CASSLEQGEKLFF
>NA|TRBJ2-7|TRBV7-9|TRBD2
TGTGCCAGCAGCGCCGCGGGGTTCCCCGGGACTAGCTACGAGCAGTACTTC
CASSAAGFPGTSYEQYF
>few|TRBJ1-1|TRBV28|NA
TGTGCCAGCACCTTACGGGGCACTGAAGCTTTCTTT
CASTLRGTEAFF
>NA|TRBJ2-1|TRBV7-9|NA
TGTGCCAGCAGCTTACGGAGCGTAAATGAGCAGTTCTTC
CASSLRSVNEQFF
>NA|TRBJ1-1|TRBV9|NA
TGTGCCAGCAGCTCGGACAGAGACACTGAAGCTTTCTTT
CASSSDRDTEAFF
>NA|TRBJ1-2|TRBV29-1|NA
TGCAGCGTTGGCGAAATACAGGGTCCCTATGGCTACACCTTC
CSVGEIQGPYGYTF
>NA|TRBJ2-3|TRBV5-4|TRBD2
TGTGCCAGCACCCTTAGCGGGGGCGCGGGGGCCACAGATACGCAGTATTTT
CASTLSGGAGATDTQYF
>NA|TRBJ2-1|TRBV25-1|NA
TGTGCCAGCAGTAACCACGGAGATCGGAATGAGCAGTTCTTC
CASSNHGDRNEQFF
>NA|TRBJ2-5|TRBV5-4|TRBD1
TGTGCCAGCAGCATTGGGACAGACCAAGGGACCCAGTACTTC
CASSIGTDQGTQYF
>NA|TRBJ1-2|TRBV25-1|NA
TGTGCCAGCAGTGAATATGGATCGGGAGGTTCCGCGGAAGGCTACACCTTC
CASSEYGSGGSAEGYTF
>NA|TRBJ2-1|TRBV7-2|NA
TGTGCCAGCAGACAAGGGGGTACCCGTTGGAATGAGCAGTTCTTC
CASRQGGTRWNEQFF
>NA|TRBJ1-1|TRBV19|NA
TGTGCCAGTAGTATTGGGGGCAGGAGGGCTTTCTTT
CASSIGGRRAFF
>NA|TRBJ2-1|TRBV7-9|TRBD2
TGTGCCAGCAGCTACGTATCAGGCGGGAGGGGGGTCTACAATGAGCAGTTCTTC
CASSYVSGGRGVYNEQFF
>NA|TRBJ2-1|TRBV27|TRBD2
TGTGCCAGCAGGCCGCAGACTAGCGGGAGGGGTAATGAGCAGTTCTTC
CASRPQTSGRGNEQFF
>NA|TRBJ2-2|TRBV7-2|NA
TGTGCCAGCAGGACCCCGTTCCGAGGGACCGGGGAGCTGTTTTTT
CASRTPFRGTGELFF
>NA|TRBJ2-7|TRBV27|TRBD1
TGTGCCAGCAGTTTAGTCGCCCAGGGGGCTTTTCACGAGCAGTACTTC
CASSLVAQGAFHEQYF
>few|TRBJ1-2|TRBV18|NA
TGTGCCAGCTCACCAACGGGGGAGGACTATGGCTACACCTTC
CASSPTGEDYGYTF
>few|TRBJ1-1|TRBV4-1|NA
TGCGCCAGCAGCCAAGCGGGAGGGGGGGCACGCACTGAAGCTTTCTTT
CASSQAGGGARTEAFF